This entry describes one T cell receptor beta chain. Only in-frame clones appear in the TCRdb table, and some are missing; sequencing was by immunoSEQ multiplex PCR. Among over 150,000 clones, 70% to 85% were seen once, and the ten largest hold about 6.9%. Germline-derived CDR1 and CDR2 are SEHNR and FQNEAQ (reference sequence). The V end lost 4 bases, the J end lost 4 bases, and 13 bases lay between the germline ends. This CDR3 has 14 amino acids. The data are from a study of blood T cell repertoires in COVID-19. In the study overall: Samples representing acute and convalescent COVID-19 were sourced from the United States, Italy and Spain. Sample material is recorded as cDNA or gDNA derived from T cells, B-cell-depleted T cells, or PBMCs.

The receptor was isolated from a human donor with acute or convalescent COVID-19. The donor label of this sample is uncertain. The material sequenced was peripheral blood. The V gene is TRBV7-9, the J gene TRBJ1-2; D possibly corresponds to TRBD1 (6 bases). CDR3 sequence: CASSSRQEVYGYTF. The CDR3, as DNA: TGTGCCAGCAGCTCCCGACAGGAGGTCTATGGCTACACCTTC.